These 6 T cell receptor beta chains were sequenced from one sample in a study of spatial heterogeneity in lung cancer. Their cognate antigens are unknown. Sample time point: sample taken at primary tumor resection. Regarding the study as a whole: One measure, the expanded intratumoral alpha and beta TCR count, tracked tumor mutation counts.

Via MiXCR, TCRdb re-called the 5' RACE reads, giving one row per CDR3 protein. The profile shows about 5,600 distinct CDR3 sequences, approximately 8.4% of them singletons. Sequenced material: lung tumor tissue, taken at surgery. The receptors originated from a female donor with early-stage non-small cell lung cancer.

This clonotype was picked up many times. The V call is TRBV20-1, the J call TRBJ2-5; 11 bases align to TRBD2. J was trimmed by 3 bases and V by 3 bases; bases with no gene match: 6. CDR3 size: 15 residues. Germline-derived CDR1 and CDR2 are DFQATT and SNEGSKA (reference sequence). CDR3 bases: TGCAGTGCTAGTACATTAGCGGGAGGGGAAGAGACCCAGTACTTC. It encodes CSASTLAGGEETQYF.

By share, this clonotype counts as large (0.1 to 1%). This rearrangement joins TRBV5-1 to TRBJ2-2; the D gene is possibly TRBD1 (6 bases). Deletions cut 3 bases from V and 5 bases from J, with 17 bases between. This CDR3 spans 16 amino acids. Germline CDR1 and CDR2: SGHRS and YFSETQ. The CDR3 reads CASSSFGDKITGELFF. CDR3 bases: TGCGCCAGCAGCTCCTTTGGGGACAAGATAACCGGGGAGCTGTTTTTT.

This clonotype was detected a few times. This CDR3 is CASRLPGQGNTGELFF. DNA of the CDR3: TGTGCCAGCAGGCTGCCGGGACAGGGGAACACCGGGGAGCTGTTTTTT. The rearrangement links TRBV12-3 or TRBV12-4 to TRBJ2-2, with 9 positions matching TRBD1. V trimming: 6 bases; J trimming: 1 base; junction bases outside the gene matches: 6. This CDR3 spans 16 amino acids.

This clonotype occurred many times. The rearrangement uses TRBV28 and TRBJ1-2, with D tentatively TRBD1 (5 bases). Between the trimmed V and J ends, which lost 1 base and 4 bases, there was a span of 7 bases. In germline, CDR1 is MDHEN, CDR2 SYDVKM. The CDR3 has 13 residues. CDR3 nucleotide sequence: TGTGCCAGCAGTTTATCCGGGGCCTATGGCTACACCTTC. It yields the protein CASSLSGAYGYTF.

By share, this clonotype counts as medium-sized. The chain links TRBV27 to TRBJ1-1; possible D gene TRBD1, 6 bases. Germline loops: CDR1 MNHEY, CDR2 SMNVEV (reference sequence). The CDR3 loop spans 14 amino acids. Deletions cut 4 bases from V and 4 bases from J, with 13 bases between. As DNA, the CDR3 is TGTGCCAGCAGTTCCCCCAGCAGGGGCACTGAAGCTTTCTTT. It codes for CASSSPSRGTEAFF.

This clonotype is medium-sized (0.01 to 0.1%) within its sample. The chain's CDR3 is CASSPPGQYYEQYF. For the CDR3, the DNA is TGTGCCAGCTCACCCCCGGGACAGTACTACGAGCAGTACTTC. The V and J genes are TRBV18 and TRBJ2-7, with 7 bases fitting TRBD1. Germline trimming cut 3 bases from V and 3 bases from J; bases unmatched to any gene: 5. In germline, CDR1 is KGHSH, CDR2 LQKENI. This CDR3 comprises 14 residues.